The text below deals with one TCR beta chain. Its antigen is unidentified. CDR1 is MGHDK and CDR2 is SYGVNS in the germline V gene. Trimming took 3 bases from V and 3 from J, leaving 9 bases between them. The CDR3 spans 14 residues. This entry is derived from a study of T cell responses to AZD1222 COVID-19 vaccine. The overall study: Second-dose intervals of approximately 4 or approximately 12 weeks were pooled. Study-level results: Sampling that yielded the repertoires occurred only after the peak T cell response. Within unmutated variant regions lay the reported targets of nearly half of spike-specific TCRs. Donors were largely white British and mainly female; clonal diversity was possibly underestimated.

The method was immunoSEQ multiplex PCR; TCRdb's version includes in-frame clones alone and lacks a portion of them. The sample lists around 52,000 clones; around 88% were seen once. The receptor comes from an adult in good health. This material consisted of peripheral blood, taken on day 0 of AZD1222 vaccination. The rearrangement uses TRBV25-1 and TRBJ1-3; D gene uncertain. CDR3: CASSDVGFGNTIYF. Written as DNA, the CDR3 is TGTGCCAGCAGTGACGTTGGGTTTGGAAACACCATATATTTT.